This T cell receptor beta chain was found in a study of cytomegalovirus exposure and HLA in healthy donors. This clone was seen a few times. Its cognate antigen is unknown. It was with 60 Vbeta and 13 Jbeta primers that the PCR ran. Clones were read by immunoSEQ multiplex PCR, and TCRdb kept only the in-frame ones, dropping some. This sample carries 200,000 to 250,000 clones, around 85% of them seen once, and the ten largest clones take roughly 0.22%. Regarding the study as a whole: Most TCR sequences showed up rarely, but some public TCRs showed up in many donors.

The source of this sequence is a girl aged 2 to 9 in good health and CMV-seronegative. The sample consisted of PBMCs.

The CDR3 reads CASSSPEWIANYGYTF. CDR3 in DNA: TGTGCCAGCAGCAGCCCGGAGTGGATAGCTAACTATGGCTACACCTTC. The genes are TRBV7-9 and TRBJ1-2; D is undetermined. CDR1 is SEHNR, CDR2 FQNEAQ, per germline (reference sequence). The germline V and J ends were trimmed by 5 bases and 0 bases, with 16 bases remaining between them. The CDR3 extends over 16 amino acids.